This T cell receptor beta chain is drawn from a study of shared clonotypes between healthy human individuals. With respect to this clone: Just one base apart from a much larger clone, this may be a read error.

Germline lookup yields CDR1 MNHNS and CDR2 SASEGT. This CDR3 region has 11 residues. Trimming cost V 5 bases and J 2 bases, with 1 base left between them. TCRdb's table, derived via immunoSEQ multiplex PCR, lists solely in-frame clones and lacks some. The table includes about 1.1 million clones, roughly 74% detected once. This chain connects TRBV6-1 to TRBJ2-1; D gene ambiguous. The sequencing sample was made of memory CD4+ T cells from PBMCs. Documented subset: CD45RA-negative fraction. This TCR was recovered from a man between 18 and 29 years old in good health. Some clones in this sample may be carry-over from other donors' samples. The CDR3 nucleotides are TGTGCCAGCAGTCCCTACAATGAGCAGTTCTTC. Residues: CASSPYNEQFF.